This entry lists 21 T cell receptor beta chains sequenced from one sample in a study of cytomegalovirus exposure and HLA in healthy donors. In the PCR, 60 Vbeta and 13 Jbeta primers were used. Clones were sequenced by immunoSEQ multiplex PCR, and TCRdb holds only the in-frame ones, with some missing. The data contain about 32,000 clones, approximately 82% of them singletons. The specimen was PBMCs. The receptors stem from a woman aged 18-29 years in good health and CMV-seronegative.

This rearrangement joins TRBV5-6 to TRBJ2-4; 7 positions agree with TRBD2. CDR1 is SGHDT, CDR2 YYEEEE, per germline. The V segment lost 4 bases and the J segment 6 bases; nucleotides outside the gene matches: 10. This CDR3 is 15 amino acids long. The CDR3 spells CASSLGLGPGNIQYF. The CDR3 DNA follows: TGTGCCAGCAGCCTCGGACTAGGTCCGGGAAACATTCAGTACTTC.

The chain joins TRBV12-5 to TRBJ2-1; maybe TRBD1 (5 bases). The V gene lost 0 bases and the J gene lost 2 bases, with 14 bases spanning the gap. Per germline, CDR1 LGHNT and CDR2 FRNRAP. CDR3 length equals 17 residues. The CDR3 DNA is TGTGCTAGTGGTTTGGTACGTCTAACAGGCACCTACAATGAGCAGTTCTTC. It is translated as CASGLVRLTGTYNEQFF.

This chain connects TRBV7-2 to TRBJ1-1; 8 bases are shared with TRBD1. V dropped 0 bases and J dropped 4; count of bases not matched to a gene: 4. Looked up from germline, CDR1 is SGHTA and CDR2 is FQGNSA. This CDR3 contains 15 residues. CDR3 sequence (DNA): TGTGCCAGCAGCTTAGCCCAGGGGGCGGGCACTGAAGCTTTCTTT. It codes for CASSLAQGAGTEAFF.

This chain uses TRBV9 with TRBJ1-1, with TRBD1 identical over 8 bases. The junction had 7 bases not matched to a gene; V was cut back by 3 bases and J by 6 bases. Germline V gene sequence: CDR1 SGDLS, CDR2 YYNGEE. The CDR3 is 14 amino acids. The CDR3 region has the DNA TGTGCCAGCAGCGATCCAGGGGGCGATTCTGAAGCTTTCTTT. Translation: CASSDPGGDSEAFF.

This sequence joins TRBV7-9 and TRBJ2-7, with 8 bases lining up with TRBD2. From germline, CDR1 is SEHNR and CDR2 FQNEAQ (reference sequence). The junction had 13 bases not matched to a gene; V was cut back by 6 bases and J by 6 bases. CDR3 length: 15 residues. The CDR3 reads CASRARNSGIGEQYF. The DNA of the CDR3 is TGTGCCAGCAGGGCCCGTAATAGCGGGATTGGCGAGCAGTACTTC.

This chain uses TRBV28 with TRBJ2-7; a possible D gene is TRBD1 (5 bases). V gave up 2 bases and J gave up 5 bases, with 13 bases separating them. CDR1 and CDR2 (germline): MDHEN, SYDVKM. CDR3 length: 14 amino acids. This CDR3 reads CASSLGSGADEQYF. CDR3 nucleotides: TGTGCCAGCAGTTTAGGGTCTGGGGCAGACGAGCAGTACTTC.

V usage is TRBV11-2 and J usage is TRBJ1-5; TRBD1 agrees at 12 bases. V dropped 5 bases and J dropped 0; count of bases not matched to a gene: 5. The CDR3 covers 17 residues. The germline V gene has CDR1 SGHAT and CDR2 FQNNGV. The CDR3 spells CASSPGQGAYSNQPQHF. The CDR3 nucleotides are TGTGCCAGCAGCCCGGGACAGGGGGCTTATAGCAATCAGCCCCAGCATTTT. Complete variable domain (other parts from reference TRBV11-2 and TRBJ1-5): EAGVAQSPRYKIIEKRQSVAFWCNPISGHATLYWYQQILGQGPKLLIQFQNNGVVDDSQLPKDRFSAERLKGVDSTLKIQPAKLEDSAVYLCASSPGQGAYSNQPQHFGDGTRLSIL.

This chain joins TRBV19 and TRBJ1-5; TRBD1 matches at 8 bases. The CDR3 extends over 18 amino acids. Germline lookup yields CDR1 LNHDA and CDR2 SQIVND (reference sequence). Trimming cost V 5 bases and J 2 bases; bases outside gene matches: 14. CDR3 sequence reads: CASSLRTQGARGNQPQHF. CDR3 nucleotides: TGTGCCAGTAGTCTCCGAACCCAGGGGGCTCGTGGCAATCAGCCCCAGCATTTT.

This clone turned up a few times. The chain is built from TRBV10-3 and TRBJ2-3, with D unresolved. Germline V gives CDR1 ENHRY, CDR2 SYGVKD. V was trimmed by 2 bases and J by 2 bases, leaving 14 bases between them. This CDR3 has 16 amino acids. Here the CDR3 reads CAISEAYFRTTDTQYF. The CDR3 region has the DNA TGTGCCATCAGTGAGGCCTACTTTAGAACCACAGATACGCAGTATTTT.

J is TRBJ2-5 and V is TRBV5-4, with 7 nucleotides matching TRBD1. After removal of 4 bases from V and 10 bases from J, the junction contained 10 bases not matched to a gene. Germline loops: CDR1 SGHNT, CDR2 YYREEE (reference sequence). The length of the CDR3 is 13 residues. This chain's CDR3 is CASSPANDRDQYF. As DNA, the CDR3 is TGTGCCAGCAGCCCCGCTAATGACAGGGACCAGTACTTC.

Only one count was recorded for this clone. The chain employs TRBV6-1 and TRBJ2-2; possibly TRBD1 for D (6 bases). V shed 5 bases and J shed 0 bases, with 10 bases lying between them. CDR1 is MNHNS, CDR2 SASEGT, per germline. This CDR3 spans 15 amino acids. DNA for the CDR3: TGTGCCAGCAGTCCCGGGACAACGAACACCGGGGAGCTGTTTTTT. This sequence encodes CASSPGTTNTGELFF.

The chain links TRBV5-1 to TRBJ2-3, with D perhaps TRBD2 (5 bases). The germline gives CDR1 SGHRS, CDR2 YFSETQ. The CDR3 totals 14 residues. Trimming removed 4 bases at V and 0 bases at J, with 9 bases between. The CDR3 DNA reads TGCGCCAGCAGCGGCGGGTCTAGCACAGATACGCAGTATTTT. This translates into CASSGGSSTDTQYF.

In its sample, this clone was seen a few times. The V gene is TRBV5-4, the J gene TRBJ1-1; tentative D call: TRBD1 (5 bases). CDR3 length: 16 residues. Germline-derived CDR1 and CDR2 are SGHNT and YYREEE (reference sequence). V was trimmed by 3 bases and J by 0 bases, leaving 15 bases between them. CDR3 region: CASSSRGRVMNTEAFF. The CDR3 coding sequence is TGTGCCAGCAGCTCTAGGGGCCGGGTAATGAACACTGAAGCTTTCTTT.

The chain is built from TRBV9 and TRBJ2-7, with D hard to call. The germline CDR1 and CDR2 sequences are SGDLS and YYNGEE. The CDR3 is 14 amino acids. Deletions cut 0 bases from V and 0 bases from J, with 7 bases between. CDR3 nucleotide sequence: TGTGCCAGCAGCGTAGGGCCTAGCTCCTACGAGCAGTACTTC. Amino acids: CASSVGPSSYEQYF.

The CDR3 DNA reads TGTGCCAGCACACAGGTCCCCGGAAACACCATATATTTT. Encoded protein: CASTQVPGNTIYF. The rearrangement links TRBV19 to TRBJ1-3; tentatively, D is TRBD1 (5 bases). This CDR3 comprises 13 residues. Germline assignment: CDR1 LNHDA and CDR2 SQIVND (reference sequence). V gave up 9 bases and J gave up 4 bases, with 13 bases separating them.

The chain recombines TRBV10-3 with TRBJ1-1; D is ambiguous. Trimming cost V 6 bases and J 0 bases, with 5 bases left between them. The CDR3 is 12 amino acids. The germline V gene has CDR1 ENHRY and CDR2 SYGVKD. CDR3 in DNA: TGTGCCATCAGCCAGATGAACACTGAAGCTTTCTTT. Protein: CAISQMNTEAFF.

V gene TRBV29-1 combines with J gene TRBJ2-1; possibly TRBD1 for D (5 bases). The germline CDR1 and CDR2 sequences are SQVTM and ANQGSEA. This CDR3 is built from 12 residues. V lost 7 bases to trimming and J lost 7 bases, with 14 bases between them. The CDR3 loop reads CSALLPGNEQFF. The CDR3 DNA follows: TGCAGCGCCCTACTCCCAGGGAATGAGCAGTTCTTC.

This CDR3 is CASSVAGLDNEQFF. CDR3 coding DNA: TGTGCCAGCAGCGTAGCGGGACTAGACAATGAGCAGTTCTTC. The J gene is TRBJ2-1, the V gene TRBV9; 8 bases are a match to TRBD2. The CDR3 is 14 residues long. The J segment lost 5 bases and the V segment lost 0 bases, leaving 1 base of the junction unmatched. Germline CDR1 reads SGDLS; CDR2 reads YYNGEE.

The chain uses TRBV11-3 and TRBJ2-7; unclear D gene. CDR1 is SGHNT, CDR2 YENEEA, per germline. Trimming removed 1 base from V and 5 bases from J, with 9 bases in between. CDR3 size: 13 residues. The CDR3 region is CASSLGSQHEQYF. In DNA form, the CDR3 reads TGTGCCAGCAGCTTAGGCAGTCAACACGAGCAGTACTTC.

The chain is built from TRBV29-1 and TRBJ1-2, with 7 bases fitting TRBD1. This CDR3 has 15 residues. The V and J ends lost 6 bases and 5 bases, in that order; junction bases with no gene match: 15. The germline CDR1 and CDR2 sequences are SQVTM and ANQGSEA. The CDR3, as DNA: TGCAGCGTCCGGGACAGTCTTTTCAAAATATATGGCTACACCTTC. Its protein product is CSVRDSLFKIYGYTF.

The chain employs TRBV5-1 and TRBJ1-5, with D possibly TRBD1 on 6 matching bases. Germline V CDR1 and CDR2: SGHRS, YFSETQ. The ends were cut back, 0 bases at V and 4 bases at J, with 17 bases in the middle. The CDR3 runs 17 residues. CDR3 protein: CASSLVPIIQGNQPQHF. The CDR3 DNA sequence: TGCGCCAGCAGCTTGGTCCCTATAATTCAGGGGAATCAGCCCCAGCATTTT. The variable domain in full, completed from reference TRBV5-1 and TRBJ1-5, reads KAGVTQTPRYLIKTRGQQVTLSCSPISGHRSVSWYQQTPGQGLQFLFEYFSETQRNKGNFPGRFSGRQFSNSRSEMNVSTLELGDSALYLCASSLVPIIQGNQPQHFGDGTRLSIL.